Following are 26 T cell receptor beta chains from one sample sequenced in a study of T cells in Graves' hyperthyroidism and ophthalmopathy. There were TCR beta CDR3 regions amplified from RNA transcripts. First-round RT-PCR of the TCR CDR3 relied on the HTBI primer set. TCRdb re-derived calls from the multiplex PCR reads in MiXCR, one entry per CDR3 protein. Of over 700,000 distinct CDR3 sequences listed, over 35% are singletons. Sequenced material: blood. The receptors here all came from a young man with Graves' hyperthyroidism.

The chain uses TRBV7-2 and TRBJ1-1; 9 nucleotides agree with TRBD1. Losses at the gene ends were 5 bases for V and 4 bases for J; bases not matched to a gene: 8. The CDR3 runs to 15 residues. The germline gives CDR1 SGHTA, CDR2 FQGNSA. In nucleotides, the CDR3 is TGTGCCAGCAGCCCAAGGGACAGGGAGGGCACTGAAGCTTTCTTT. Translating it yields CASSPRDREGTEAFF.

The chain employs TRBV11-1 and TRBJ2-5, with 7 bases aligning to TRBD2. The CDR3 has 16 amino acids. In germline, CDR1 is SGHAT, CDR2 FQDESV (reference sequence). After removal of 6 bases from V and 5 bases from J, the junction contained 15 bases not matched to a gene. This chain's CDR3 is CASSSISAGEGETQYF. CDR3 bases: TGTGCCAGCAGTTCAATCTCCGCGGGGGAAGGGGAGACCCAGTACTTC.

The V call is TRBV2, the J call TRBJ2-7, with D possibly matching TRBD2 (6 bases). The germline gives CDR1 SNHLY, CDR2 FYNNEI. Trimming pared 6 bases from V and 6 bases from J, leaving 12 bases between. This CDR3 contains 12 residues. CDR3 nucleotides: TGTGCCAGCAGCAGGCTGCGGGGCGAGCAGTACTTC. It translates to CASSRLRGEQYF.

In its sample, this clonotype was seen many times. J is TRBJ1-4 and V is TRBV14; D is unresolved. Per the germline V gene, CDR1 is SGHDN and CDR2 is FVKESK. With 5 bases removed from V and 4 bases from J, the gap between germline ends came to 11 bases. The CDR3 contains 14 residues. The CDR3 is CASSDGRSNEKLFF. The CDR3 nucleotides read TGTGCCAGCAGCGACGGGAGGAGTAATGAAAAACTGTTTTTT. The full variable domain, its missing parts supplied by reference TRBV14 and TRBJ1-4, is EAGVTQFPSHSVIEKGQTVTLRCDPISGHDNLYWYRRVMGKEIKFLLHFVKESKQDESGMPNNRFLAERTGGTYSTLKVQPAELEDSGVYFCASSDGRSNEKLFFGSGTQLSVL.

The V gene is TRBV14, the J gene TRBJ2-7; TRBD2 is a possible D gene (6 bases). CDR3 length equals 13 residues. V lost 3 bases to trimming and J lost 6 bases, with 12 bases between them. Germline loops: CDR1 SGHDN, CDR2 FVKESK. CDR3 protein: CASSHGSRSEQYF. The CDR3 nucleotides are TGTGCCAGCAGCCACGGGAGTCGTAGCGAGCAGTACTTC.

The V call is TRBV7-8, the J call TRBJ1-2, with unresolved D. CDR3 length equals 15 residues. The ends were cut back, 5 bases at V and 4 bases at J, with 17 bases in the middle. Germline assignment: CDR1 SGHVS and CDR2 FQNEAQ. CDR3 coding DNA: TGTGCCAGCAGCCCAACCCCGACGGGCTCCTATGGCTACACCTTC. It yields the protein CASSPTPTGSYGYTF.

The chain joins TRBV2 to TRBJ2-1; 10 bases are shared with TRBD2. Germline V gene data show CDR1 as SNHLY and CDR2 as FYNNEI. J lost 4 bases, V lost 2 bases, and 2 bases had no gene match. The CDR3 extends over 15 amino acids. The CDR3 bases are TGTGCCAGCAGTGAAAGCGGGGGGGCTTACAATGAGCAGTTCTTC. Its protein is CASSESGGAYNEQFF.

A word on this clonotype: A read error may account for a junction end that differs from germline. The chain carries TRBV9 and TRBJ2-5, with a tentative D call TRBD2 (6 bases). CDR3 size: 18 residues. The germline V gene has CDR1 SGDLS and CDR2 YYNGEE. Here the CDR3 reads CASSQDSPWEAGQETQYF. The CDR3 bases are TGCGCCAGCAGCCAAGATTCCCCCTGGGAGGCAGGGCAAGAGACCCAGTACTTC. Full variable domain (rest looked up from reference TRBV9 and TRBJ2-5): DSGVTQTPKHLITATGQRVTLRCSPRSGDLSVYWYQQSLDQGLQFLIQYYNGEERAKGNILERFSAQQFPDLHSELNLSSLELGDSALYFCASSQDSPWEAGQETQYFGPGTRLLVL.

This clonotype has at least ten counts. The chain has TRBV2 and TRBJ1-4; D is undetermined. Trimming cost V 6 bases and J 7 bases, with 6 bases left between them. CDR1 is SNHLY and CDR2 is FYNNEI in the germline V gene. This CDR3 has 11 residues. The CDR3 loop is CASSASEKLFF. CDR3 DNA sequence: TGTGCCAGCAGCGCCAGTGAAAAACTGTTTTTT.

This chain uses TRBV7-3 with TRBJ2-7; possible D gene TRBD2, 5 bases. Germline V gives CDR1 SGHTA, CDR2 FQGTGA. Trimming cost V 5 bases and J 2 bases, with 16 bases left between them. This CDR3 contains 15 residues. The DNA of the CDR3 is TGTGCCAGCAGCCAAGGCTCCGGGAACGCCTACGAGCAGTACTTC. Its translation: CASSQGSGNAYEQYF.

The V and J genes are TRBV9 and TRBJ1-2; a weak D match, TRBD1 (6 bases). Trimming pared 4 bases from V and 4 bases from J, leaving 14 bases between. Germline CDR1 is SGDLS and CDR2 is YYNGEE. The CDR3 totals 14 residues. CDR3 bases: TGTGCCAGCAGCCCTAACAGGGTCAGCTATGGCTACACCTTC. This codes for CASSPNRVSYGYTF.

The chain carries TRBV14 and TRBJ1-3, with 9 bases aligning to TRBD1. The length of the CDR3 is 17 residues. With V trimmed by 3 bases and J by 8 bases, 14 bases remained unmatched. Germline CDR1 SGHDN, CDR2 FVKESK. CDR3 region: CASSHLQGAQGRHTIYF. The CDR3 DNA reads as TGTGCCAGCAGCCACTTACAGGGGGCGCAGGGGAGACACACCATATATTTT.

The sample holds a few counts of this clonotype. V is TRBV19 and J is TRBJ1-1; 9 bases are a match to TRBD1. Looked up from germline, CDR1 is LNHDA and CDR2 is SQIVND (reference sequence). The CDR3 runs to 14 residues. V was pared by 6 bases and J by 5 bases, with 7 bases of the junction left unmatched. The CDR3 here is CASSDRGRGTEAFF. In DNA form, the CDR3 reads TGTGCCAGTAGCGACAGGGGGAGAGGGACTGAAGCTTTCTTT.

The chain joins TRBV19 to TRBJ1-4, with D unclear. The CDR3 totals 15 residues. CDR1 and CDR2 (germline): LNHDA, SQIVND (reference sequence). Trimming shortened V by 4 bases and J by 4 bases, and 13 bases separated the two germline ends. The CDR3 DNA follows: TGTGCCAGTAGTACAACAGCGAGAGTTAATGAAAAACTGTTTTTT. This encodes CASSTTARVNEKLFF.

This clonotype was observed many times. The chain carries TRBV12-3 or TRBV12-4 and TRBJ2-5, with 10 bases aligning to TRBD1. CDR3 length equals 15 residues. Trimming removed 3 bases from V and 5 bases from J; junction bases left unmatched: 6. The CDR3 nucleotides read TGTGCCAGCAGTTTGGACCTGACAGGGGGCGAGACCCAGTACTTC. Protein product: CASSLDLTGGETQYF.

DNA for the CDR3: TGCAGTGCTAGATCGGGGGGACAGGTAGGACAGCCCCAGCATTTT. Amino acid sequence: CSARSGGQVGQPQHF. The chain uses TRBV20-1 and TRBJ1-5; TRBD1 agrees at 8 bases. This CDR3 region has 15 residues. V lost 2 bases, J lost 7 bases, and 10 bases stayed unmatched. Germline CDR1 and CDR2: DFQATT and SNEGSKA (reference sequence).

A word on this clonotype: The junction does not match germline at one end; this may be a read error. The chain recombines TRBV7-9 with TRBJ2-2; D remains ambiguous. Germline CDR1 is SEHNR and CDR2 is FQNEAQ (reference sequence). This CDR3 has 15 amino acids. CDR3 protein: CASSQETLNTGELFF. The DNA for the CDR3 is TGCGCCAGCAGCCAAGAAACCCTGAACACCGGGGAGCTGTTTTTT.

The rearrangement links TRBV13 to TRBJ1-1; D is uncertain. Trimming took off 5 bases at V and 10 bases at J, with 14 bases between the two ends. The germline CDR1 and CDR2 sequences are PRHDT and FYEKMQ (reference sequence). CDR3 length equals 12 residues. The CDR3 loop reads CASSPPFGAAFF. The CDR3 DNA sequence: TGTGCCAGCAGCCCTCCTTTCGGAGCAGCTTTCTTT.

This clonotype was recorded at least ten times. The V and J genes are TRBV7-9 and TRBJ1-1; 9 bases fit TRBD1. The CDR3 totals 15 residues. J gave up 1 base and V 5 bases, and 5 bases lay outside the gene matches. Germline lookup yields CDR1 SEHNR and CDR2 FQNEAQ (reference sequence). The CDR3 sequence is CASSIGQGKNTEAFF. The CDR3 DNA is TGTGCCAGCAGCATCGGACAGGGGAAGAACACTGAAGCTTTCTTT.

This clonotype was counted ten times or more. DNA of the CDR3: TGCGCCAGCAACGAGGAGGGGAACAGCGAAAAACTGTTTTTT. Residues: CASNEEGNSEKLFF. The gene calls are TRBV5-1 and TRBJ1-4, with D possibly TRBD1 on 5 matching bases. Between the trimmed V and J ends, which lost 6 bases and 8 bases, there was a span of 17 bases. Germline V gene data show CDR1 as SGHRS and CDR2 as YFSETQ. The CDR3 length is 14 residues.

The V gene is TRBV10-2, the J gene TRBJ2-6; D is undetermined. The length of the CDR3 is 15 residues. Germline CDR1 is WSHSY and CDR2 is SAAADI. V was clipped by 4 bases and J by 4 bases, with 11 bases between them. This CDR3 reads CASSALQTGANVLTF. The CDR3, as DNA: TGCGCCAGCAGTGCTCTCCAGACGGGGGCCAACGTCCTGACTTTC.

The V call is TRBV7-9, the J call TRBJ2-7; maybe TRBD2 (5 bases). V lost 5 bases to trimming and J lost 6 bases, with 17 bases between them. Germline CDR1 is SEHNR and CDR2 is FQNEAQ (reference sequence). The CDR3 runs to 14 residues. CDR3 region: CASSQDFLPPEQYF. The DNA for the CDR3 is TGTGCCAGCAGCCAGGACTTTCTCCCCCCCGAGCAGTACTTC. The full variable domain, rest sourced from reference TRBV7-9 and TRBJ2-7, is DTGVSQNPRHKITKRGQNVTFRCDPISEHNRLYWYRQTLGQGPEFLTYFQNEAQLEKSRLLSDRFSAERPKGSFSTLEIQRTEQGDSAMYLCASSQDFLPPEQYFGPGTRLTVT.

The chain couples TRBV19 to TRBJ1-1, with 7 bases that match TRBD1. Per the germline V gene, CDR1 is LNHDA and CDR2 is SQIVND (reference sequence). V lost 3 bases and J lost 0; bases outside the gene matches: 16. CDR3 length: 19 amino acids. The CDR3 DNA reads TGTGCCAGTAGTATGGTTTTGATGGTCGACAGGGCTCTGAACACTGAAGCTTTCTTT. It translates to CASSMVLMVDRALNTEAFF.

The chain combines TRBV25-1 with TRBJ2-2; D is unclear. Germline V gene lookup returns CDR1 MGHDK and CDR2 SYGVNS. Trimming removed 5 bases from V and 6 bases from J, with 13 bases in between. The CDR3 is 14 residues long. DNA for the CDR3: TGTGCCAGCAGTTACCAGCGAGTGGCCGGGGAGCTGTTTTTT. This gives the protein CASSYQRVAGELFF.

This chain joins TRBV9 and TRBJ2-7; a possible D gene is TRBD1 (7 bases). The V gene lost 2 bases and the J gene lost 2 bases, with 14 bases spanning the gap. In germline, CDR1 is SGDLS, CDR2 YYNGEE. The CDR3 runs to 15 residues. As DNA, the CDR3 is TGTGCCAGCAGCGTTGGCGGGACAGTACCCTACGAGCAGTACTTC. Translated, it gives CASSVGGTVPYEQYF.

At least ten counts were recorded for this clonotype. The CDR3 loop is CASSLVWGENSPLHF. The CDR3 nucleotides read TGTGCCAGCAGCTTAGTTTGGGGTGAGAATTCACCCCTCCACTTT. This sequence joins TRBV7-2 and TRBJ1-6; D remains unclear. V gave up 1 base and J gave up 7 bases, with 11 bases separating them. Germline CDR1 is SGHTA and CDR2 is FQGNSA. The CDR3 has 15 amino acids.